Each of the 3 T cell receptor beta chains below was sequenced from the same sample in a study of blood T cell repertoires in COVID-19 (dated by TCRdb to the early 2020s). To prepare the library, the immunoSEQ multiplex PCR assay was applied. This is the immuneACCESS table as TCRdb keeps it, with only in-frame sequences that have V and J called. A part of the clones is gone; compared with another copy, unresolved V genes explain less than half, and the rest is unexplained. This sample holds roughly 310,000 clones; about 91% were observed only once. Approximately 9.4% of the sample comes from the top ten. Sequenced material: PBMCs or T cells enriched from blood (not recorded which). These receptors were obtained from a woman aged 35 to 49 who had recovered from COVID-19.

This rearrangement joins TRBV19 to TRBJ2-7, with TRBD2 matching over 7 bases. From germline, CDR1 is LNHDA and CDR2 SQIVND (reference sequence). The CDR3 runs to 16 residues. J gave up 0 bases and V 1 base, and 6 bases lay outside the gene matches. The CDR3 DNA reads as TGTGCCAGTAGTATAGGGAGAGCGGGGTCCTCCTACGAGCAGTACTTC. Translating it yields CASSIGRAGSSYEQYF.

This chain connects TRBV19 to TRBJ1-1, with 7 positions matching TRBD1. The V and J ends lost 9 bases and 4 bases, in that order; junction bases with no gene match: 8. Germline V CDR1 and CDR2: LNHDA, SQIVND (reference sequence). The length of the CDR3 is 13 residues. The CDR3 spells CASHRGKSTEAFF. CDR3 nucleotides: TGTGCCAGCCACAGGGGAAAGAGCACTGAAGCTTTCTTT.

V usage is TRBV7-9 and J usage is TRBJ2-7; TRBD2 is a possible D gene (6 bases). Per the germline V gene, CDR1 is SEHNR and CDR2 is FQNEAQ (reference sequence). V was trimmed by 5 bases and J by 3 bases, leaving 17 bases between them. The CDR3 loop spans 15 amino acids. The CDR3 reads CASSTEGSRLYEQYF. The CDR3 DNA follows: TGTGCCAGCAGCACGGAGGGCAGTAGGCTCTACGAGCAGTACTTC.